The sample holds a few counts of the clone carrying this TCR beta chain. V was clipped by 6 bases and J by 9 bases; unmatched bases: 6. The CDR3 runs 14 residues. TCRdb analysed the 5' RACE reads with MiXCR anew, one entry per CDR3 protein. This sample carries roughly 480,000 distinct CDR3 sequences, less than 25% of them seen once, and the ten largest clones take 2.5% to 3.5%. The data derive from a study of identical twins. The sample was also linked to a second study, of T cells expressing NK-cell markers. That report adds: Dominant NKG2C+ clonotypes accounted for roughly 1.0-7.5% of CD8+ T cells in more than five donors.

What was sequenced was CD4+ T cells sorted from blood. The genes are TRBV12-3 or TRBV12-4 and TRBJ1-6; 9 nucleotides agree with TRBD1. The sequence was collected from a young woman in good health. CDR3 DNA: TGTGCCAGCAGCCAAGGACAGGGGACTTCACCCCTCCACTTT. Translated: CASSQGQGTSPLHF.